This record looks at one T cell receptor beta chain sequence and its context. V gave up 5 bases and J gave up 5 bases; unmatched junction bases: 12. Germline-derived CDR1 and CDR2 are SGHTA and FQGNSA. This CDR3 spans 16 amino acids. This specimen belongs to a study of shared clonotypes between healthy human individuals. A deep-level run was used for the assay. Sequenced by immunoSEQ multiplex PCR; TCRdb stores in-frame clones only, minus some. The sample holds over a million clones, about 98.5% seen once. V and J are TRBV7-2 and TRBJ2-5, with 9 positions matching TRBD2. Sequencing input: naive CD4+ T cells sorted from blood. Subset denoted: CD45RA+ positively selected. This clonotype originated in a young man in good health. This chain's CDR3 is CASSKRLADKGETQYF. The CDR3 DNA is TGTGCCAGCAGCAAAAGACTAGCGGATAAAGGGGAGACCCAGTACTTC.